This T cell receptor (beta chain) emerged from a study of CD8 T cells in ankylosing spondylitis. Trimming stripped 4 bases from V and 0 bases from J, with 3 bases between. This CDR3 region has 12 residues. TCRdb reprocessed the 5' RACE reads with MiXCR, giving one entry per CDR3 protein. The sample gives about 250,000 distinct CDR3 sequences, over 9.5% of which show up once; 2.6% is in the top ten. In its sample, this clonotype ranks as medium-sized. The sequence was collected from a male donor with ankylosing spondylitis or in good health (not recorded which). This chain links TRBV12-3 or TRBV12-4 with TRBJ1-1; D remains unclear. What was sequenced was blood, either unsorted or a sorted T cell fraction (not recorded which). The CDR3 reads CASSYLNTEAFF. CDR3 bases: TGTGCCAGCAGTTACCTGAACACTGAAGCTTTCTTT.